This T cell receptor beta chain was recorded in a study of blood T cell repertoires in COVID-19. Overall study: Both acute and convalescent COVID-19 samples were obtained from the United States, Italy and Spain.

The CDR3 consists of 13 residues. The germline CDR1 and CDR2 sequences are SGHRS and YFSETQ. The ends were cut back, 4 bases at V and 7 bases at J, with 11 bases in the middle. TCRdb's copy holds only in-frame clones and misses some; the assay was immunoSEQ multiplex PCR. Of approximately 90,000 clones listed, around 85% were seen once; the top ten hold around a quarter. This sequence was found in a man older than 75 with active or convalescent COVID-19. This sequence joins TRBV5-1 and TRBJ2-2, with a possible D match to TRBD2 (6 bases). The sequencing sample was made of peripheral blood. The CDR3 region is CASSTRRGGELFF. Here the CDR3 DNA reads TGCGCCAGCAGCACACGGAGGGGCGGGGAGCTGTTTTTT.